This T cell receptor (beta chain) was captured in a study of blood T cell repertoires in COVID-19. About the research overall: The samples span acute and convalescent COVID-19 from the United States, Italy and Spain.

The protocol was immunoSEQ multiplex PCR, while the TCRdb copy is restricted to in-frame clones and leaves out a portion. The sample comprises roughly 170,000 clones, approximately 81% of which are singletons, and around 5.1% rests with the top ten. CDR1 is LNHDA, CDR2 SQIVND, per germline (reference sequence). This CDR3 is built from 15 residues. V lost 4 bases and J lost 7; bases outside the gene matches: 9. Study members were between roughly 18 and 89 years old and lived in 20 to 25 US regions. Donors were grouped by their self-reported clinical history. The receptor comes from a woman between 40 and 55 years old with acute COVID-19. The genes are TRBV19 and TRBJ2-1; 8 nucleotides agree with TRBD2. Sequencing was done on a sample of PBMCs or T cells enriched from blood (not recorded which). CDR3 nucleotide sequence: TGTGCCAGTAGTACCTTCCCGGGAGGGCTTAATGAGCAGTTCTTC. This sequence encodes CASSTFPGGLNEQFF.